This T cell receptor (beta chain) originates from a study of blood T cell repertoires in COVID-19. At the level of the study: Samples came from the United States, Italy and Spain, spanning acute and convalescent COVID-19. PBMCs, B-cell-depleted T cells, or T cells provided the cDNA or gDNA that made up the material.

The table came from immunoSEQ multiplex PCR; TCRdb's copy has only in-frame clones and leaves some out. This table has roughly 150,000 clones, over 75% appearing once. The count of this clone is one. V lost 3 bases to trimming and J lost 6 bases, with 24 bases between them. This CDR3 has 17 amino acids. Per the germline V gene, CDR1 is SGHDT and CDR2 is YYEEEE. The sequence came from a woman aged 50 to 60 with acute or convalescent COVID-19. Sequences were obtained from peripheral blood. The rearrangement uses TRBV5-6 and TRBJ1-2; tentative D call: TRBD1 (5 bases). For the CDR3, the DNA is TGTGCCAGCAGCTCAGAGCGGGGACTTCTTCTCCCCCATGGCTACACCTTC. Protein: CASSSERGLLLPHGYTF.